This T cell receptor (beta chain) was observed in a study of cytomegalovirus exposure and HLA in healthy donors. Remarks on this clone: Its antigen is undetermined.

General study findings and limits: Later analysis associated a missense DCLRE1C variant with TCR beta V- and J-gene trimming. Most TCR sequences were uncommon, yet certain public TCRs appeared in many donors.

Primers included in the PCR were 60 Vbeta and 13 Jbeta primers. How the authors handled the data: Roughly 11 million shared chains were among the roughly 80 million unique TCR beta chains that a later analysis counted. TCRdb keeps only in-frame clones here, not all; method: immunoSEQ multiplex PCR. V and J calls and clone size are as listed in that table; D and trimming were resolved from the DNA. This table has some 110,000 clones, 65% to 85% appearing once. CDR1 and CDR2 (germline): LGHNA, YNFKEQ. The CDR3 sequence is 15 residues long. Trimming cost V 1 base and J 5 bases, with 11 bases left between them. The study sampled nominally healthy donors, though unrecorded immune exposures were likely.

The receptor's source is a middle-aged man in good health and CMV-seropositive. The material sequenced was PBMCs. The V and J genes are TRBV4-2 and TRBJ2-2; TRBD2 is a possible D gene (6 bases). CDR3 bases: TGTGCCAGCAGCCAAGGAGCGGGCACTACCGGGGAGCTGTTTTTT. Protein: CASSQGAGTTGELFF.